These T cell receptor beta chains were read from a single sample in a study of T cell repertoires in cytomegalovirus infection. Each CDR3 protein gets one entry after TCRdb re-called the reads with MiXCR. This table holds 300,000 to 400,000 distinct CDR3 sequences, just under 25% found once. Antigens for these TCRs are unknown. This specimen consisted of cultured PBMCs, obtained from culture after CMV antigen stimulation. These receptors were collected from a human donor in good health (CMV status not recorded). Some clones in this sample may be carry-over from other donors' samples. Each CDR3 is given with its conserved first and last residue. The D gene is left open where the match is weak. A clone size is listed for some rows: how often the clone was seen (once, few, many), or a class if it is expanded.

v_gene,d_gene,abundance,j_gene,CDR3aa,CDR3nt
TRBV20-1,NA,NA,TRBJ1-1,CSARAGEGAFF,TGCAGTGCTAGGGCGGGGGAAGGGGCTTTCTTT
TRBV28,NA,few,TRBJ1-1,CASSPAGEAFF,TGTGCCAGCAGCCCAGCGGGTGAAGCTTTCTTT
TRBV7-2,TRBD2,many,TRBJ2-7,CASSLSTSASYEQYF,TGTGCCAGCAGCTTATCGACTAGCGCTTCCTACGAGCAGTACTTC
TRBV6-6,NA,NA,TRBJ2-3,CASRMRRGSPPDTQYF,TGTGCCAGCCGTATGCGGCGAGGGAGTCCCCCAGATACGCAGTATTTT
TRBV20-1,TRBD2,NA,TRBJ2-3,CSARHLAGSGTTDTQYF,TGCAGTGCTAGACACCTAGCGGGAAGCGGCACCACAGATACGCAGTATTTT
TRBV11-3,NA,few,TRBJ1-2,CASSLDNGSYGYTF,TGTGCCAGCAGCTTAGATAACGGTTCCTATGGCTACACCTTC
TRBV28,TRBD2,NA,TRBJ2-7,CASSFIGVREGSYEQYF,TGTGCCAGCAGCTTTATTGGGGTGCGGGAGGGTTCCTACGAGCAGTACTTC
TRBV19,NA,few,TRBJ1-5,CASSDNTNQPQHF,TGTGCCAGTTCCGACAATACCAATCAGCCCCAGCATTTT
TRBV5-4,NA,NA,TRBJ2-1,CASSFLRPGEQGGKQFF,TGTGCCAGCAGCTTTTTGCGGCCGGGGGAGCAAGGTGGAAAGCAGTTCTTC
TRBV11-2,NA,NA,TRBJ2-1,CASSLGAGHEQFF,TGTGCCAGCAGCTTAGGAGCAGGTCATGAGCAGTTCTTC
TRBV7-2,NA,NA,TRBJ2-3,CASSSFFRSETDTQYF,TGTGCCAGCAGCTCGTTCTTTCGGAGTGAAACAGATACGCAGTATTTT
TRBV11-1,TRBD2,NA,TRBJ2-7,CASSLVSLAGSSYEQYF,TGTGCCAGCAGCTTAGTCTCGCTAGCGGGAAGCTCCTACGAGCAGTACTTC
TRBV20-1,TRBD2,NA,TRBJ2-1,CSARAREALSYNEQFF,TGCAGTGCTAGAGCGCGGGAGGCTTTGTCCTACAATGAGCAGTTCTTC
TRBV6-1,NA,NA,TRBJ1-1,CASTKSGLSSTEAFF,TGTGCCAGCACCAAATCCGGCCTGAGTTCCACTGAAGCTTTCTTT
TRBV10-3,TRBD2,NA,TRBJ2-3,CAISGGLAADTQYF,TGTGCCATCAGTGGGGGACTAGCGGCTGATACGCAGTATTTT
TRBV11-2,TRBD2,few,TRBJ2-1,CASSTRLAGERNEQFF,TGTGCCAGCAGCACCCGACTAGCGGGAGAAAGGAATGAGCAGTTCTTC
TRBV18,NA,NA,TRBJ2-6,CASSPQNTGANVLTF,TGTGCCAGCTCACCACAGAACACAGGGGCCAACGTCCTGACTTTC
TRBV24-1,TRBD2,NA,TRBJ2-3,CATSDVVAGGGTDTQYF,TGTGCCACCAGTGATGTCGTCGCGGGAGGGGGCACAGATACGCAGTATTTT
TRBV6-5,NA,NA,TRBJ1-3,CASSPGRFSGNTIYF,TGTGCCAGCAGTCCTGGACGGTTCTCTGGAAACACCATATATTTT
TRBV7-2,TRBD1,few,TRBJ2-5,CASRPDRGETQYF,TGTGCCAGCAGGCCAGACAGGGGCGAGACCCAGTACTTC
TRBV10-3,TRBD2,NA,TRBJ2-3,CAISTDELAASRGTDTQYF,TGTGCCATCAGTACTGATGAACTAGCGGCTTCAAGGGGCACAGATACGCAGTATTTT
TRBV7-8,NA,NA,TRBJ2-1,CASSLTPRDNEQFF,TGTGCCAGCAGCTTGACCCCAAGGGACAATGAGCAGTTCTTC
TRBV6-2/TRBV6-3,NA,many,TRBJ2-1,CASSLRDPSNYNEQFF,TGTGCCAGCAGCCTCCGGGACCCATCTAACTACAATGAGCAGTTCTTC
TRBV3-1,NA,NA,TRBJ2-4,CASSQNEWDIQYF,TGTGCCAGCAGCCAGAACGAGTGGGACATTCAGTACTTC
TRBV7-8,NA,many,TRBJ2-1,CASSPNSGVYNEQFF,TGTGCCAGCAGCCCAAACTCCGGTGTCTACAATGAGCAGTTCTTC
TRBV27,NA,few,TRBJ2-7,CASSGGRRYEQYF,TGTGCCAGCAGTGGGGGTAGGCGCTACGAGCAGTACTTC
TRBV6-2/TRBV6-3,NA,NA,TRBJ1-2,CASSRLTDNYGYTF,TGTGCCAGCAGTCGCCTGACTGATAACTATGGCTACACCTTC
TRBV6-8,NA,NA,TRBJ2-1,CASSYTGRQFF,TGTGCCAGCAGTTACACAGGACGGCAGTTCTTC
TRBV2,NA,NA,TRBJ2-2,CASRGLVNTGELFF,TGTGCCAGCAGGGGACTGGTGAACACCGGGGAGCTGTTTTTT
TRBV10-3,NA,NA,TRBJ2-1,CAISEIGGRSYNEQFF,TGTGCCATCAGTGAGATAGGGGGGAGAAGCTACAATGAGCAGTTCTTC
TRBV2,TRBD2,many,TRBJ2-1,CASNLAGVSYNEQFF,TGTGCCAGCAACCTAGCGGGAGTCTCCTACAATGAGCAGTTCTTC
TRBV6-1,TRBD2,few,TRBJ2-1,CASSEPRLDQLAGGVSPETNEQFF,TGTGCCAGCAGCGAGCCCCGTCTCGATCAGTTAGCGGGAGGGGTCAGTCCCGAAACCAATGAGCAGTTCTTC
TRBV7-2,NA,many,TRBJ1-2,CASSLVTLYGYTF,TGTGCCAGCAGCTTAGTGACTCTCTATGGCTACACCTTC